These 26 T cell receptor beta chains were sequenced from one sample in a study of cytomegalovirus exposure and HLA in healthy donors. In the PCR, 60 Vbeta and 13 Jbeta primers were used. Sequencing used immunoSEQ multiplex PCR; TCRdb keeps in-frame clones, though not all of them. The sample includes about 99,000 clones. Sequenced input: PBMCs. The receptors shown here come from a man aged 40-49 years in good health and CMV-seronegative.

This chain links TRBV29-1 with TRBJ2-1; perhaps TRBD1 as D (6 bases). Trimming removed 8 bases at V and 6 bases at J, with 17 bases between. Germline V gene data show CDR1 as SQVTM and CDR2 as ANQGSEA. There are 13 residues in the CDR3. The CDR3 spells CSYRVSSINEQFF. CDR3 bases: TGCAGCTACAGGGTCTCTTCGATCAATGAGCAGTTCTTC.

The rearrangement joins TRBV5-1 to TRBJ1-1, with D possibly TRBD1 on 5 matching bases. V was shortened by 4 bases and J by 1 base, with 11 bases between the two germline ends. The CDR3 runs to 14 residues. Germline CDR1 and CDR2: SGHRS and YFSETQ. The CDR3 is CASSGGVQNTEAFF. As DNA, the CDR3 is TGCGCCAGCAGCGGAGGGGTTCAGAACACTGAAGCTTTCTTT.

The chain has TRBV4-2 and TRBJ1-4, with D maybe TRBD1 (5 bases). The CDR3 sequence is 15 residues long. Germline-derived CDR1 and CDR2 are LGHNA and YNFKEQ. Trimming cost V 3 bases and J 4 bases, with 12 bases left between them. The CDR3, as DNA: TGTGCCAGCAGCCAGGGCGGGGGGGTTAATGAAAAACTGTTTTTT. It specifies CASSQGGGVNEKLFF.

The chain's CDR3 is CASSPLGGGDTQYF. Here the CDR3 DNA reads TGTGCCAGTAGCCCCCTCGGGGGGGGAGATACGCAGTATTTT. The rearrangement joins TRBV19 to TRBJ2-3; 8 bases are a match to TRBD2. This CDR3 is 14 amino acids long. Germline CDR1 is LNHDA and CDR2 is SQIVND (reference sequence). The J segment lost 5 bases and the V segment lost 6 bases, leaving 7 bases of the junction unmatched.

V is TRBV5-5 and J is TRBJ1-3; D is possibly TRBD1 (5 bases). The V gene's germline CDR1 is SGHKS and CDR2 YYEKEE (reference sequence). This CDR3 is 16 amino acids long. Trimming pared 3 bases from V and 4 bases from J, leaving 17 bases between. CDR3 residues: CASSSGGVTEGNTIYF. The CDR3 nucleotides are TGTGCCAGCAGCTCCGGGGGGGTGACGGAAGGAAACACCATATATTTT.

V is TRBV5-1 and J is TRBJ2-3, with 8 bases identical to TRBD2. Germline V lookup: CDR1 SGHRS, CDR2 YFSETQ. J gave up 5 bases and V 0 bases, and 14 bases lay outside the gene matches. The CDR3 has 18 residues. The CDR3: CASSLAFFPGGREDTQYF. For the CDR3, the DNA is TGCGCCAGCAGCTTGGCCTTTTTTCCGGGGGGGCGGGAAGATACGCAGTATTTT.

The J gene is TRBJ2-1, the V gene TRBV11-2; 7 bases are a match to TRBD2. The CDR3 covers 15 residues. The V gene end was trimmed by 8 bases and the J gene end by 8 bases; junction bases not matched to a gene: 15. Per the germline V gene, CDR1 is SGHAT and CDR2 is FQNNGV. The CDR3: CASLTLAATLDEQFF. The CDR3 DNA is TGTGCCAGCCTCACCCTAGCGGCCACTTTGGATGAGCAGTTCTTC.

The chain couples TRBV19 to TRBJ1-6, with 8 bases lining up with TRBD1. CDR1 and CDR2 (germline): LNHDA, SQIVND (reference sequence). Unmatched junction bases numbered 18, after V lost 9 bases and J lost 11 bases. CDR3 length: 16 residues. The CDR3 is CASHLNPGQDATPLHF. The DNA for the CDR3 is TGTGCCAGCCACTTAAACCCGGGACAGGATGCTACACCCCTCCACTTT.

The CDR3 coding sequence is TGTGCCAGCAGCCCCAGACAGGGCCAAGAGACCCAGTACTTC. Amino acid sequence: CASSPRQGQETQYF. The J gene is TRBJ2-5, the V gene TRBV11-2; TRBD1 aligns across 7 bases. The germline V gene has CDR1 SGHAT and CDR2 FQNNGV. With 5 bases clipped from V and 1 base from J, the junction kept 4 bases outside the gene matches. CDR3 length: 14 amino acids.

V is TRBV9 and J is TRBJ2-3; TRBD1 aligns across 7 bases. V was clipped by 0 bases and J by 2 bases; unmatched bases: 3. This CDR3 spans 15 amino acids. CDR1 is SGDLS and CDR2 is YYNGEE in the germline V gene. DNA for the CDR3: TGTGCCAGCAGCGTAGAGGGGGCGAACACAGATACGCAGTATTTT. Translation gives CASSVEGANTDTQYF. Using reference TRBV9 and TRBJ2-3 for the parts outside the CDR3, the full variable domain is DSGVTQTPKHLITATGQRVTLRCSPRSGDLSVYWYQQSLDQGLQFLIQYYNGEERAKGNILERFSAQQFPDLHSELNLSSLELGDSALYFCASSVEGANTDTQYFGPGTRLTVL.

The chain couples TRBV7-9 to TRBJ2-7, with D possibly being TRBD1 (6 bases). CDR3 size: 15 residues. V shed 5 bases and J shed 3 bases, with 17 bases lying between them. CDR1 SEHNR and CDR2 FQNEAQ come from the germline V gene (reference sequence). The CDR3 region has the DNA TGTGCCAGCAGCAACCCGTCGACAGGATTCTACGAGCAGTACTTC. Protein product: CASSNPSTGFYEQYF.

V and J are TRBV7-9 and TRBJ1-5, with D uncertain. The V end lost 5 bases, the J end lost 4 bases, and 6 bases lay between the germline ends. Germline CDR1 reads SEHNR; CDR2 reads FQNEAQ (reference sequence). CDR3 size: 12 residues. The CDR3 spells CASSHNNQPQHF. The CDR3 DNA reads as TGTGCCAGCAGCCACAATAATCAGCCCCAGCATTTT.

The rearrangement links TRBV18 to TRBJ2-5; D unresolved. The end of the DNA fits TRBJ2-7 better, so the J call may be wrong. The CDR3 length is 13 residues. Germline values: CDR1 KGHSH, CDR2 LQKENI. The chain's CDR3 is CASSRYGSYEQYF. The CDR3 coding sequence is TGTGCCAGCTCACGGTACGGTTCCTACGAGCAGTACTTC.

Details on this clone: In the same sample, other DNA sequences code for this CDR3. V usage is TRBV4-3 and J usage is TRBJ2-7; 12 nucleotides align to TRBD2. CDR3 length: 15 amino acids. V lost 0 bases to trimming and J lost 6 bases; unmatched junction nucleotides: 3. CDR1 and CDR2 (germline): LGHNA, YSLEER. CDR3 nucleotides: TGCGCCAGCAGCCAAGATCGACTAGCGGGAGCCGAGCAGTACTTC. This sequence encodes CASSQDRLAGAEQYF.

The rearrangement uses TRBV19 and TRBJ2-1, with 8 nucleotides matching TRBD1. This CDR3 has 14 residues. CDR1 and CDR2 (germline): LNHDA, SQIVND (reference sequence). Trimming took 5 bases from V and 10 from J; bases not matched to a gene: 10. Here the CDR3 DNA reads TGTGCCAGTAGTCCGAATTACCGGGACAGGGAGCAGTTCTTC. This translates into CASSPNYRDREQFF.

This chain uses TRBV7-9 with TRBJ2-2; 8 positions agree with TRBD2. Trimming removed 2 bases from V and 6 bases from J; junction bases left unmatched: 5. CDR3 length: 15 amino acids. CDR1 is SEHNR and CDR2 is FQNEAQ in the germline V gene (reference sequence). The CDR3 is CASSLLAGLPGELFF. The DNA of the CDR3 is TGTGCCAGCAGCTTATTAGCGGGGTTGCCCGGGGAGCTGTTTTTT.

This chain connects TRBV6-1 to TRBJ2-5; TRBD1 matches 7 bases. The last part of the DNA fits TRBJ2-7 better; the J call may be wrong. In germline, CDR1 is MNHNS, CDR2 SASEGT. The CDR3 is 15 amino acids. CDR3 in amino acids: CASSGGGTVISEQYF. The CDR3 region has the DNA TGTGCCAGCAGTGGTGGTGGGACAGTTATCTCCGAGCAGTACTTC.

In DNA, the CDR3 is TGTGCCATCAGTTTCAGGCAAGCGGGAGACTCCTACGAGCAGTACTTC. Protein: CAISFRQAGDSYEQYF. This chain joins TRBV10-3 and TRBJ2-7; 8 nucleotides align to TRBD2. The CDR3 has 16 amino acids. From germline, CDR1 is ENHRY and CDR2 SYGVKD. V was pared by 5 bases and J by 0 bases, with 9 bases of the junction left unmatched.

The V and J genes are TRBV7-6 and TRBJ2-7; 7 bases line up with TRBD2. The V gene end was trimmed by 1 base and the J gene end by 3 bases; junction bases not matched to a gene: 0. The CDR3 length is 13 residues. Per germline, CDR1 SGHVS and CDR2 FNYEAQ. This chain's CDR3 is CASSLGGGYEQYF. CDR3 DNA: TGTGCCAGCAGCTTAGGGGGGGGCTACGAGCAGTACTTC.

J is TRBJ2-3 and V is TRBV29-1; 10 bases match TRBD2. Germline-derived CDR1 and CDR2 are SQVTM and ANQGSEA. The V segment lost 7 bases and the J segment 3 bases; nucleotides outside the gene matches: 10. This CDR3 contains 15 residues. CDR3 nucleotide sequence: TGCAGCGCCGAAGGGCCTAGCGGGAGTACAGATACGCAGTATTTT. Its protein product is CSAEGPSGSTDTQYF.

This rearrangement joins TRBV20-1 to TRBJ2-7, with 9 positions matching TRBD1. Germline CDR1 DFQATT, CDR2 SNEGSKA (reference sequence). Unmatched junction bases numbered 4, after V lost 6 bases and J lost 7 bases. The CDR3 runs to 11 residues. The CDR3 spells CSAGTGLEQYF. DNA for the CDR3: TGCAGTGCCGGGACAGGGTTAGAGCAGTACTTC.

V and J are TRBV10-3 and TRBJ2-7, with 8 bases identical to TRBD2. After removal of 10 bases from V and 0 bases from J, the junction contained 8 bases not matched to a gene. The CDR3 has 14 residues. CDR1 and CDR2 from the germline V gene are ENHRY and SYGVKD. The CDR3 bases are TGTGCCACTTTGACTAGCGCGACCTCCTACGAGCAGTACTTC. Translated, it gives CATLTSATSYEQYF.

The chain joins TRBV5-1 to TRBJ1-6; a possible D gene is TRBD1 (6 bases). V lost 4 bases to trimming and J lost 7 bases, with 12 bases between them. This CDR3 region has 14 residues. Germline assignment: CDR1 SGHRS and CDR2 YFSETQ. The CDR3 DNA follows: TGCGCCAGCAGCGGCAGGGGATCGAATTCACCCCTCCACTTT. Encoded protein: CASSGRGSNSPLHF.

V and J are TRBV5-1 and TRBJ2-2, with D maybe TRBD2 (5 bases). V lost 0 bases to trimming and J lost 0 bases, with 6 bases between them. Per germline, CDR1 SGHRS and CDR2 YFSETQ. CDR3 length equals 15 residues. The CDR3 DNA is TGCGCCAGCAGCTTGGGGCGGGCGAACACCGGGGAGCTGTTTTTT. Amino acids: CASSLGRANTGELFF.

The V gene is TRBV6-4, the J gene TRBJ2-1; 12 nucleotides agree with TRBD1. The germline V gene has CDR1 MRHNA and CDR2 SNTAGT. This CDR3 spans 15 amino acids. The junction had 9 bases not matched to a gene; V was cut back by 6 bases and J by 9 bases. As DNA, the CDR3 is TGTGCCAGCAGCGCCGGGACAGGGGGCGGCTCTGAGCAGTTCTTC. Residues: CASSAGTGGGSEQFF.

The chain carries TRBV28 and TRBJ1-2; 8 bases map to TRBD1. Germline CDR1 reads MDHEN; CDR2 reads SYDVKM. This CDR3 has 15 residues. Unmatched junction bases numbered 9, after V lost 5 bases and J lost 4 bases. CDR3 sequence: CASSPPDREGYGYTF. In nucleotides, the CDR3 is TGTGCCAGCAGTCCCCCGGACAGGGAGGGCTATGGCTACACCTTC.